Following are 17 T cell receptor beta chains from one sample sequenced in a study of cytomegalovirus exposure and HLA in healthy donors. 60 Vbeta and 13 Jbeta primers were used in PCR. Sequenced by immunoSEQ multiplex PCR; TCRdb stores in-frame clones only, minus some. The table includes tens of thousands of clones, approximately 77% detected once. The sequencing sample was made of PBMCs. All receptors derive from a man aged 30 to 45 in good health and CMV-seronegative.

Turning to this clone: A read error may produce the germline difference seen at one junction end. Different DNA sequences within this sample yield the same CDR3. The chain has TRBV28 and TRBJ1-4; D possibly corresponds to TRBD1 (5 bases). Germline lookup yields CDR1 MDHEN and CDR2 SYDVKM. The length of the CDR3 is 14 residues. The CDR3 bases are TGTGCCAGCAGTCAACAAGGGGTTAATGAAAAGCTGTTTTTT. Protein: CASSQQGVNEKLFF.

The chain combines TRBV7-6 with TRBJ2-7; the match to TRBD1 covers 9 bases. V lost 5 bases, J lost 2 bases, and 4 bases stayed unmatched. The CDR3 is 14 amino acids. Germline V gene data show CDR1 as SGHVS and CDR2 as FNYEAQ. Here the CDR3 DNA reads TGTGCCAGCAGCCGAGGGACAGGGACCTACGAGCAGTACTTC. Residues: CASSRGTGTYEQYF.

The V gene is TRBV27, the J gene TRBJ1-5, with D tentatively TRBD1 (6 bases). The CDR3 is made up of 15 amino acids. V was shortened by 2 bases and J by 7 bases, with 15 bases between the two germline ends. Germline V gene data show CDR1 as MNHEY and CDR2 as SMNVEV (reference sequence). DNA for the CDR3: TGTGCCAGCAGTTTAACACAGGGTTTCGGACAGCCCCAGCATTTT. Its translation is CASSLTQGFGQPQHF.

The chain joins TRBV30 to TRBJ1-1; TRBD1 is a possible D gene (5 bases). V was pared by 1 base and J by 8 bases, with 14 bases between. This CDR3 comprises 13 residues. Germline CDR1 GTSNPN, CDR2 SVGIG (reference sequence). The CDR3 region is CAWSGTLAGEAFF. For the CDR3, the DNA is TGTGCCTGGAGTGGGACCCTGGCAGGGGAAGCTTTCTTT.

CDR3 bases: TGTGCCAGCACTGTTGGGGCACAAAACTACGAGCAGTACTTC. Protein product: CASTVGAQNYEQYF. The chain combines TRBV6-1 with TRBJ2-7; D perhaps matches TRBD1 (5 bases). Germline V lookup: CDR1 MNHNS, CDR2 SASEGT. V was shortened by 7 bases and J by 3 bases, with 16 bases between the two germline ends. The CDR3 contains 14 residues.

This chain links TRBV18 with TRBJ2-2; no reliable D call. This CDR3 is built from 14 residues. Trimming took 2 bases from V and 4 from J, leaving 8 bases between them. Germline V lookup: CDR1 KGHSH, CDR2 LQKENI. CDR3 in DNA: TGTGCCAGCTCACCAGACATCATCACCGGGGAGCTGTTTTTT. It yields the protein CASSPDIITGELFF.

This clone has a single count. J is TRBJ1-1 and V is TRBV4-3, with D possibly TRBD1 on 5 matching bases. In germline, CDR1 is LGHNA, CDR2 YSLEER. This CDR3 region has 14 residues. V was shortened by 0 bases and J by 1 base, with 6 bases between the two germline ends. The CDR3 bases are TGCGCCAGCAGCCAAGAAACAGGGAACACTGAAGCTTTCTTT. Protein product: CASSQETGNTEAFF.

The CDR3 reads CASNRTSGRKRFF. CDR3 nucleotides: TGTGCCAGCAATCGGACTAGCGGGAGGAAGAGGTTCTTC. The chain employs TRBV6-5 and TRBJ2-1, with 14 bases fitting TRBD2. This CDR3 region has 13 residues. After removal of 7 bases from V and 15 bases from J, the junction contained 8 bases not matched to a gene. Germline CDR1 is MNHEY and CDR2 is SVGAGI.

This chain connects TRBV7-9 to TRBJ1-5; D uncertain. This CDR3 comprises 13 residues. V was clipped by 1 base and J by 5 bases, with 6 bases between them. Germline values: CDR1 SEHNR, CDR2 FQNEAQ (reference sequence). The CDR3 DNA follows: TGTGCCAGCAGCTTAGGGCAGGATCAGCCCCAGCATTTT. This gives the protein CASSLGQDQPQHF.

The chain links TRBV29-1 to TRBJ2-1; TRBD2 matches 11 bases. The germline V gene encodes CDR1 SQVTM and CDR2 ANQGSEA. The V segment lost 4 bases and the J segment 5 bases; nucleotides outside the gene matches: 4. The CDR3 runs 14 residues. The CDR3, as DNA: TGCAGCGTTGTTCGACTAGCGGGAAACAATGAGCAGTTCTTC. Protein: CSVVRLAGNNEQFF.

This clone was observed a handful of times. DNA for the CDR3: TGTGCCAGCAGCCAAGAAGGACAGGCTAACTATGGCTACACCTTC. It translates to CASSQEGQANYGYTF. The chain carries TRBV4-2 and TRBJ1-2, with 7 bases lining up with TRBD1. In germline, CDR1 is LGHNA, CDR2 YNFKEQ. Losses at the gene ends were 0 bases for V and 0 bases for J; bases not matched to a gene: 1. This CDR3 region has 15 residues.

The V gene is TRBV5-4, the J gene TRBJ1-5; D remains unclear. The germline V gene encodes CDR1 SGHNT and CDR2 YYREEE (reference sequence). The ends were cut back, 0 bases at V and 3 bases at J, with 4 bases in the middle. The CDR3 contains 13 residues. DNA for the CDR3: TGTGCCAGCAGCTTGGACACCAATCAGCCCCAGCATTTT. Translated, it gives CASSLDTNQPQHF. Looking up the rest from reference TRBV5-4 and TRBJ1-5 gives the full variable domain: ETGVTQSPTHLIKTRGQQVTLRCSSQSGHNTVSWYQQALGQGPQFIFQYYREEENGRGNFPPRFSGLQFPNYSSELNVNALELDDSALYLCASSLDTNQPQHFGDGTRLSIL.

The sample holds a few counts of this clone. The V gene is TRBV28, the J gene TRBJ2-7, with D possibly TRBD1 on 5 matching bases. Germline loops: CDR1 MDHEN, CDR2 SYDVKM. V shed 5 bases and J shed 2 bases, with 16 bases lying between them. CDR3 length equals 15 residues. The DNA for the CDR3 is TGTGCCAGCAGTACTGGACACACAACAACCTACGAGCAGTACTTC. Its protein is CASSTGHTTTYEQYF.

The genes are TRBV4-3 and TRBJ2-7; 10 nucleotides agree with TRBD1. V shed 4 bases, J shed 6 bases, and the junction held 6 bases outside the gene matches. This CDR3 contains 14 residues. The V gene's germline CDR1 is LGHNA and CDR2 YSLEER. CDR3 coding DNA: TGCGCCAGCAGCCGAGACAGGGGGCTTGGCGAGCAGTACTTC. As protein: CASSRDRGLGEQYF.

This clone was seen just once. J is TRBJ1-3 and V is TRBV7-8; a weak D match, TRBD1 (6 bases). The CDR3 is 16 residues long. CDR1 is SGHVS, CDR2 FQNEAQ, per germline. V was shortened by 5 bases and J by 0 bases, with 14 bases between the two germline ends. CDR3 bases: TGTGCCAGCAGCCTGATTAGGGGGGGCTCTGGAAACACCATATATTTT. It specifies CASSLIRGGSGNTIYF.

This chain links TRBV7-9 with TRBJ1-3; D perhaps matches TRBD1 (5 bases). Trimming stripped 7 bases from V and 0 bases from J, with 13 bases between. The CDR3 sequence is 15 residues long. The germline gives CDR1 SEHNR, CDR2 FQNEAQ (reference sequence). Here the CDR3 reads CASIQGPYSGNTIYF. DNA of the CDR3: TGTGCCAGCATCCAGGGTCCTTACTCTGGAAACACCATATATTTT.

The chain couples TRBV4-1 to TRBJ1-2; no clear D gene. Trimming removed 1 base from V and 0 bases from J, with 12 bases in between. CDR1 and CDR2 from the germline V gene are MGHRA and YSYEKL. The CDR3 covers 16 residues. In nucleotides, the CDR3 is TGCGCCAGCAGCCAAGCGGTTCGCAATGCTAACTATGGCTACACCTTC. Protein product: CASSQAVRNANYGYTF.